The source of this T cell receptor beta chain is a study of blood T cell repertoires in COVID-19. Participants spanned ages roughly 18 to 95 years and resided in 24 US areas. Germline CDR1 reads LNHDA; CDR2 reads SQIVND (reference sequence). This CDR3 comprises 18 residues. J was trimmed by 2 bases and V by 8 bases; bases with no gene match: 15. Libraries were prepared by immunoSEQ multiplex PCR; TCRdb keeps only in-frame clonotypes and omits some of them. The repertoire holds a few hundred thousand clones, with 80% to 90% as singletons. The material sequenced was PBMCs or T cells enriched from blood (not recorded which). The chain is built from TRBV19 and TRBJ2-1; 10 bases are a match to TRBD2. The sequence was obtained from a young woman in a cohort exposed to, infected with or recovered from COVID-19 (not recorded which). Here the CDR3 reads CASSMEGASGGPYNEQFF. The CDR3 region has the DNA TGTGCCAGTTCGATGGAAGGGGCTAGCGGGGGCCCCTACAATGAGCAGTTCTTC.